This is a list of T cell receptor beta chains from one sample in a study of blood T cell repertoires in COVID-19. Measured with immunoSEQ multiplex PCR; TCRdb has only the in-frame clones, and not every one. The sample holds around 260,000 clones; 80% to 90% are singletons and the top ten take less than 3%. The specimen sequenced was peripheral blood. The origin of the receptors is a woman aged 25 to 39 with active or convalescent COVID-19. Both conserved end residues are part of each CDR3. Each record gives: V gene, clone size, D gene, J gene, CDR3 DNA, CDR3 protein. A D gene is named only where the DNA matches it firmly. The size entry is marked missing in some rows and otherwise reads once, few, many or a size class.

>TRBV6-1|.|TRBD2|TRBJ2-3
TGTGCCAGCAGTGCGGGACTAGCGGGGGGGCCTAGCACAGATACGCAGTATTTT
CASSAGLAGGPSTDTQYF
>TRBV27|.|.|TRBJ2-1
TGTGCCAGCAGTACTAACAGGGTTTTTCCCTACAATGAGCAGTTCTTC
CASSTNRVFPYNEQFF
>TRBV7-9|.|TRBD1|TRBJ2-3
TGTGCCAGCAGCTTGCCGGGACAGGGGAGGACAGATACGCAGTATTTT
CASSLPGQGRTDTQYF
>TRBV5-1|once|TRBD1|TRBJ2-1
TGCGCCAGCAGCTACGGGACAGGGGGCTTTAATGAGCAGTTCTTC
CASSYGTGGFNEQFF
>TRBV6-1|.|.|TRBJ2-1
TGTGCCAGCAGTGAAGCCAGATACAATGAGCAGTTCTTC
CASSEARYNEQFF
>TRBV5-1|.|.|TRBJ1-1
TGCGCCAGCAGCTTGCACGGAGTAGGGAACACTGAAGCTTTCTTT
CASSLHGVGNTEAFF
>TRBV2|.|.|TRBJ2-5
TGTGCCAGCAGGGGGCTAGAGGAGACCCAGTACTTC
CASRGLEETQYF
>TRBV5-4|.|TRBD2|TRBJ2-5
TGTGCCAGCAGCTTGAAAGTAGCGGGGCGTCAAGAGACCCAGTACTTC
CASSLKVAGRQETQYF
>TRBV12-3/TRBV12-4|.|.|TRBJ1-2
TGTGCCTCCCGGCGGATCCGTGGGGGCTACACCTTC
CASRRIRGGYTF
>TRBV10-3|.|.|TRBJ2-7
TGTGCCATCAGGACATCGTCCTACGAGCAGTACTTC
CAIRTSSYEQYF
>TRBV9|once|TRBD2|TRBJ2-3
TGTGCCAGCAGCGTAGGCGGGGGGGAGTTAAGCACAGATACGCAGTATTTT
CASSVGGGELSTDTQYF
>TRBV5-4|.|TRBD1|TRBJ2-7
TGTGCCAGCAGCTCGGGACAGGGGGACGAGCAGTACTTC
CASSSGQGDEQYF
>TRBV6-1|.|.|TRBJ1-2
TGTGCCAGCAGTGAACGGCCAGGTCTGGGCTACACCTTC
CASSERPGLGYTF
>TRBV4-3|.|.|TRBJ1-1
TGCGCCAGCAGCCCGGGACTTAACACTGAAGCTTTCTTT
CASSPGLNTEAFF
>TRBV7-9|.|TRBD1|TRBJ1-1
TGTGCCAGCAGCCTTGGGACAGCTGAAGCTTTCTTT
CASSLGTAEAFF